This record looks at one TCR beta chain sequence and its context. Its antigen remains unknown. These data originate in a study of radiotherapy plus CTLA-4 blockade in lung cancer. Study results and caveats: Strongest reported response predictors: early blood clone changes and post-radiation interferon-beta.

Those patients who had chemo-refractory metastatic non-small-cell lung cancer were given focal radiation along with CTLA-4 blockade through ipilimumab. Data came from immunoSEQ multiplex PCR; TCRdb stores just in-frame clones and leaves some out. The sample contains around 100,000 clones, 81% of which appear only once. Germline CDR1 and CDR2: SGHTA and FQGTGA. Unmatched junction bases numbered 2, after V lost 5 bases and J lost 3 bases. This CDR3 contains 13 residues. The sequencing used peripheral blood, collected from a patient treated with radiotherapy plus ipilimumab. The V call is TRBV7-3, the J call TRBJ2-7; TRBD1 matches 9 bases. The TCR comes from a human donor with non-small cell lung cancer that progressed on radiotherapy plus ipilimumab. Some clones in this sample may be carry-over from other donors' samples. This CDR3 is CASSPTGGYEQYF. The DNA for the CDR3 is TGTGCCAGCAGCCCGACAGGGGGCTACGAGCAGTACTTC.